The clone carrying this TCR beta chain was seen ten or more times. These data come from a study of T cells after yellow fever vaccination. TCRdb re-called the 5' RACE reads through MiXCR, storing one row per CDR3 protein. The sample lists hundreds of thousands of distinct CDR3 sequences; more than 3% were seen once. Between the trimmed V and J ends, which lost 4 bases and 2 bases, there was a span of 15 bases. The germline gives CDR1 KGHSH, CDR2 LQKENI. The CDR3 has 15 residues. The sequenced sample was PBMCs, obtained on the day of the yellow fever booster vaccination. The receptor comes from a man between 18 and 29 years old who received the YFV17D yellow fever vaccine. The genes are TRBV18 and TRBJ2-7, with TRBD2 as a possible D gene (6 bases). CDR3 nucleotide sequence: TGTGCCAGCTCACGGGGGGACGGAATTCCCTACGAGCAGTACTTC. Translating it yields CASSRGDGIPYEQYF.